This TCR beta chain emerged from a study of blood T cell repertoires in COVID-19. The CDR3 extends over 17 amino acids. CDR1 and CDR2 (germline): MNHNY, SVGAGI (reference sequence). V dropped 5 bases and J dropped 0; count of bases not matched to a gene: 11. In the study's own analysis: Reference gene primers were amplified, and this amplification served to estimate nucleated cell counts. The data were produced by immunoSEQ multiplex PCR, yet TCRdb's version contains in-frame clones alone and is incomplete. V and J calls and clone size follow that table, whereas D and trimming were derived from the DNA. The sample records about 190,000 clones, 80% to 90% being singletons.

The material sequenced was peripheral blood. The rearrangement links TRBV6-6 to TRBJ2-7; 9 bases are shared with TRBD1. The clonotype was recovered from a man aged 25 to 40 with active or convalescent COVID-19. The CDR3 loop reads CASSPGQGTPHSYEQYV. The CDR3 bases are TGTGCCAGCAGTCCGGGACAGGGCACTCCCCACTCCTACGAGCAGTACGTC.